This T cell receptor (beta chain) originates from a study of tissue T cells after allogeneic stem cell transplantation. Sequencing was performed with immunoSEQ multiplex PCR; in TCRdb, only in-frame clones are kept and a portion is missing. The sample yields about 26,000 clones, roughly nine tenths seen once. Germline assignment: CDR1 SGHDT and CDR2 YYEEEE. Trimming took 4 bases from V and 3 from J, leaving 11 bases between them. The CDR3 loop spans 14 amino acids. Sample: blood, taken before transplantation. This clonotype was sampled from a male donor older than 55 who later had graft-versus-host disease after an allogeneic stem cell transplant. V usage is TRBV5-6 and J usage is TRBJ1-5, with D tentatively TRBD1 (5 bases). This CDR3 reads CASSLGVLNQPQHF. The DNA of the CDR3 is TGTGCCAGCAGCCTGGGGGTCCTCAATCAGCCCCAGCATTTT.